The clone carrying this TCR beta chain was found many times. V gave up 2 bases and J gave up 8 bases; unmatched junction bases: 12. CDR1 and CDR2 (germline): SGHRS, YFSETQ. The length of the CDR3 is 15 residues. The data originate from a study of T-cell memory formation after mild COVID-19. One entry per CDR3 protein, called by TCRdb with MiXCR from the 5' RACE reads. The sample consists of about 38,000 distinct CDR3 sequences, about 10% of them appearing once. Sequencing input: PBMCs or a T cell subset sorted from them (not recorded which). This receptor was identified in a young man who had mild COVID-19 (a few samples of this study predate the infection). Cell type and time point are not known. This sequence joins TRBV5-1 and TRBJ1-2; 7 bases agree with TRBD1. DNA for the CDR3: TGCGCCAGCAGCTTAACAGGGGTAGATCCTTGGGGCTACACCTTC. Amino acid sequence: CASSLTGVDPWGYTF.